These 12 T cell receptor beta chains came from one sample sequenced in a study of blood T cells in healthy people across ages. For the second PCR, which ran for about 7 to 11 cycles, a sample-barcoded 5' primer and a J-beta primer mix were used. TCRdb re-analysed the 5' RACE reads in MiXCR, keeping a single row per CDR3 protein. This table has around 800,000 distinct CDR3 sequences, 53% appearing once. Material for sequencing was blood. These TCRs come from an older man in good health.

Concerning this clonotype itself: Mismatch with germline at one junction end may stem from a read error. This CDR3 is CASSLEVAGSSYNEQFF. The CDR3 nucleotides are TGTGCTAGCAGCTTAGAGGTAGCGGGGTCGTCCTACAATGAGCAGTTCTTC. The V and J genes are TRBV7-7 and TRBJ2-1, with 8 bases identical to TRBD2. CDR3 length: 17 amino acids. Germline V lookup: CDR1 SSHAT, CDR2 FNYEAQ (reference sequence).

The chain combines TRBV24-1 with TRBJ2-5; D is undetermined. Germline values: CDR1 KGHDR, CDR2 SFDVKD. V was shortened by 8 bases and J by 0 bases, with 9 bases between the two germline ends. This CDR3 is 13 amino acids long. The CDR3 region is CATNKGNQETQYF. CDR3 nucleotides: TGTGCCACCAATAAAGGCAACCAAGAGACCCAGTACTTC.

This clonotype has a handful of counts. The V gene is TRBV12-3 or TRBV12-4, the J gene TRBJ1-1; no firm D call. The CDR3 loop spans 16 amino acids. The V end was cut by 1 base, the J end by 0 bases, with 12 bases between. CDR3 amino acids: CASSLGFGHMNTEAFF. DNA of the CDR3: TGTGCCAGCAGTTTAGGGTTCGGGCATATGAACACTGAAGCTTTCTTT.

The chain links TRBV2 to TRBJ2-3, with 9 positions matching TRBD2. Germline loops: CDR1 SNHLY, CDR2 FYNNEI. Losses at the gene ends were 6 bases for V and 14 bases for J; bases not matched to a gene: 24. There are 17 residues in the CDR3. The CDR3 bases are TGTGCCAGCAGGCCTCGGGGTAGCGGGAGATTCAGTAGAGACGCGTATTTT. Its protein is CASRPRGSGRFSRDAYF.

The rearrangement links TRBV6-6 to TRBJ1-5, with TRBD1 as a possible D gene (5 bases). Between the trimmed V and J ends, which lost 2 bases and 2 bases, there was a span of 10 bases. Germline loops: CDR1 MNHNY, CDR2 SVGAGI (reference sequence). The CDR3 is made up of 15 amino acids. DNA for the CDR3: TGTGCCAGCAGTTACGGAGGGGCGGGCAATCAGCCCCAGCATTTT. Its protein is CASSYGGAGNQPQHF.

This clonotype appeared a single time. This chain uses TRBV2 with TRBJ1-6; D remains unclear. Germline CDR1 is SNHLY and CDR2 is FYNNEI. With 6 bases removed from V and 3 bases from J, the gap between germline ends came to 9 bases. This CDR3 is built from 14 residues. The CDR3 DNA reads TGTGCCAGCAGCCAAGACGGCTATAATTCACCCCTCCACTTT. Protein product: CASSQDGYNSPLHF.

The rearrangement uses TRBV29-1 and TRBJ2-1; D may match TRBD1 or TRBD2 (6 bases each). CDR1 SQVTM and CDR2 ANQGSEA come from the germline V gene. The CDR3 totals 13 residues. V was pared by 0 bases and J by 8 bases, with 11 bases between. CDR3 in amino acids: CSVEDRGAHEQFF. The DNA for the CDR3 is TGCAGCGTTGAAGATAGGGGGGCCCATGAGCAGTTCTTC.

This clonotype has just one count. The chain links TRBV19 to TRBJ2-3; TRBD1 is a possible D gene (7 bases). Germline V gene data show CDR1 as LNHDA and CDR2 as SQIVND (reference sequence). CDR3 length: 15 residues. The V gene lost 1 base and the J gene lost 14 bases, with 22 bases spanning the gap. CDR3 amino acids: CASSIGTGGHRYAYF. CDR3 bases: TGTGCCAGTAGTATAGGGACAGGAGGGCACAGATACGCGTATTTT.

The chain uses TRBV21-1 and TRBJ2-4; TRBD1 is taken as the D call from the table, unchecked against the DNA. TRBV21-1 is deemed a pseudogene. This CDR3 region has 18 residues. This CDR3 is CASSKGGTGISGKNIQYF. The CDR3 DNA is TGTGCCAGCAGCAAAGGAGGGACAGGGATTAGTGGCAAAAACATTCAGTACTTC.

This clonotype has a single count. The chain recombines TRBV6-1 with TRBJ2-3; TRBD2 matches 10 bases. The germline CDR1 and CDR2 sequences are MNHNS and SASEGT. V lost 4 bases to trimming and J lost 4 bases; unmatched junction nucleotides: 2. CDR3 size: 14 residues. The CDR3 protein is CASSVGTSADTQYF. CDR3 nucleotide sequence: TGTGCCAGCAGTGTTGGGACTAGCGCAGATACGCAGTATTTT.

The chain recombines TRBV27 with TRBJ2-2, with 8 nucleotides matching TRBD2. The trim removed 3 bases at V and 4 bases at J, leaving 7 bases unmatched. This CDR3 spans 16 amino acids. Germline-derived CDR1 and CDR2 are MNHEY and SMNVEV (reference sequence). The CDR3: CASSFGGGRRTGELFF. CDR3 bases: TGTGCCAGCAGTTTCGGTGGCGGGAGGCGCACCGGGGAGCTGTTTTTT.

For this clonotype: Because the CDR3's place on the DNA is in doubt, the DNA is left out and the CDR3 is given as listed by TCRdb. The CDR3 sequence: CSVVGQGAGYAYF. The chain employs TRBV29-1 and TRBJ2-3; the table's D call, TRBD1, has no DNA check behind it. Germline lookup yields CDR1 SQVTM and CDR2 ANQGSEA. The CDR3 spans 13 amino acids, including both terminal residues.